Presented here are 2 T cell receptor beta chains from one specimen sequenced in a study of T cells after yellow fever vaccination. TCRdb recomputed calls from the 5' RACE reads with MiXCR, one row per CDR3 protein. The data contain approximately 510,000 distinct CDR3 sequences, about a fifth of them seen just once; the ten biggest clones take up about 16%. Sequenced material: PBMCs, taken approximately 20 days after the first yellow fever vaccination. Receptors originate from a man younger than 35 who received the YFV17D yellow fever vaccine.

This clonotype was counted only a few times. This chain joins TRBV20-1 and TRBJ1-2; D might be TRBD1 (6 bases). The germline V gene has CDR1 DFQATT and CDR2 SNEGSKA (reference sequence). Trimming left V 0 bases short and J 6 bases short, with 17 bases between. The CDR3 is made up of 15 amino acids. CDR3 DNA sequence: TGCAGTGCTAGAGATCCGGGACACTCAAAGGATGGCTACACCTTC. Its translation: CSARDPGHSKDGYTF.

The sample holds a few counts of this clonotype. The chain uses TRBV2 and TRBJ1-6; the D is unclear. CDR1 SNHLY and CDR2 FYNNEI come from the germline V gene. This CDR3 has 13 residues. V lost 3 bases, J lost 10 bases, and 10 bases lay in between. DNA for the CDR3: TGTGCCAGCAGTGACTCCGCGGGGTCACCCCTCCACTTT. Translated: CASSDSAGSPLHF.